The sequence of this T cell receptor (beta chain) was determined in a study of graft-versus-host responses after intestinal transplantation. Overall study context: Each transplant was multivisceral, liver-intestinal, or isolated intestinal.

Germline V gives CDR1 SNHLY, CDR2 FYNNEI. The CDR3 covers 14 residues. With 6 bases clipped from V and 4 bases from J, the junction kept 5 bases outside the gene matches. TCRdb keeps only in-frame clones here, not all; method: immunoSEQ multiplex PCR. Seen here are 71,000 or so clones, around 90% observed once, and the top ten hold 1.3%. With regard to this clone: Antigen specificity is unknown.

The chain uses TRBV2 and TRBJ2-2; 7 nucleotides agree with TRBD1. This clonotype was obtained from a human donor who received an intestinal transplant. Sequencing was performed on unstimulated CD8+ T cells sorted from spleen or lymph node cells, taken before intestinal transplant. The CDR3: CASRGPGGTGELFF. As DNA, the CDR3 is TGTGCCAGCAGGGGACCAGGGGGCACCGGGGAGCTGTTTTTT.